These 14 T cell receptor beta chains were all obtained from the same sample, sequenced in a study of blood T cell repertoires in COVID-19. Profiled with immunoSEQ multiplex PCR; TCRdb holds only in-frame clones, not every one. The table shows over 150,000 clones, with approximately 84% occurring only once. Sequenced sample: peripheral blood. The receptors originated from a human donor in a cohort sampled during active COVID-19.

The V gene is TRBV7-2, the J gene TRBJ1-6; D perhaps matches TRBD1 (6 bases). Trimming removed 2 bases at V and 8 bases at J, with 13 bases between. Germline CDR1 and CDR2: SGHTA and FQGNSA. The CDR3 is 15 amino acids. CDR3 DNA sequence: TGTGCCAGCAGCTTAAGGGGGGGACAAGATTCACCCCTCCACTTT. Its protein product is CASSLRGGQDSPLHF.

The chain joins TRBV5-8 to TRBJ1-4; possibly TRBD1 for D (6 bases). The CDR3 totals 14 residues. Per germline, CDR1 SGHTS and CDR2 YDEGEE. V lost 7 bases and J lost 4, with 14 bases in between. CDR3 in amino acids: CASERGRINEKLFF. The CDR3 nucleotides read TGTGCCAGCGAAAGGGGGAGAATTAATGAAAAACTGTTTTTT.

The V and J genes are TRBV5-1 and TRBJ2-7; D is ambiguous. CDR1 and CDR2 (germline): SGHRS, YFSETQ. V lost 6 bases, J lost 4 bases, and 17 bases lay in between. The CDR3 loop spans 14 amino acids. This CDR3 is CASKTTYGEYEQYF. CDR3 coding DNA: TGCGCCAGCAAGACCACCTACGGAGAGTACGAGCAGTACTTC.

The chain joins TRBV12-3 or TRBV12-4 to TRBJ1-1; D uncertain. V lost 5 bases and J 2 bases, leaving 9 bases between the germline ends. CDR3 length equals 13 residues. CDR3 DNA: TGTGCCAGCAGTCGGCCAGGCAACACTGAAGCTTTCTTT. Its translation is CASSRPGNTEAFF.

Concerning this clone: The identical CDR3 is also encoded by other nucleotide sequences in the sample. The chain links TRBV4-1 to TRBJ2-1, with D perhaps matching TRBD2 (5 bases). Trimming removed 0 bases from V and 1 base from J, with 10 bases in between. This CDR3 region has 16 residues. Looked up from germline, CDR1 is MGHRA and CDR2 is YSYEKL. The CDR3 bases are TGCGCCAGCAGCCAAGACACGGGGTTTTCCTACAATGAGCAGTTCTTC. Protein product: CASSQDTGFSYNEQFF.

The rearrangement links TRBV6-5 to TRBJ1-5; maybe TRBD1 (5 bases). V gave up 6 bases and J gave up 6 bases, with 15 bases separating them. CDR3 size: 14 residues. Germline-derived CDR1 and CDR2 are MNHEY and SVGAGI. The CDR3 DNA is TGTGCCAGCAGCTTCGACAGCACCCGTCAGCCCCAGCATTTT. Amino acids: CASSFDSTRQPQHF.

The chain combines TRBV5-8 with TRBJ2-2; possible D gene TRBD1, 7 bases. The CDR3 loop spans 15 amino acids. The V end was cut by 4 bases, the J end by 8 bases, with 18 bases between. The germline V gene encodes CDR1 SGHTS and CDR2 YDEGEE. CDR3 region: CASSRARGAPGELFF. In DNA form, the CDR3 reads TGTGCCAGCAGCCGGGCCAGGGGGGCCCCGGGGGAGCTGTTTTTT.

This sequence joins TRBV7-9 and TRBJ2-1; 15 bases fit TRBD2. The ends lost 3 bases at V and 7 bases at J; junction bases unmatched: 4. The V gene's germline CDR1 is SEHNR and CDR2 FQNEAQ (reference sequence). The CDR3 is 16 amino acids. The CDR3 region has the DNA TGTGCCAGCAGCTTTCGGACTAGCGGGGGGGTTAATGAGCAGTTCTTC. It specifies CASSFRTSGGVNEQFF. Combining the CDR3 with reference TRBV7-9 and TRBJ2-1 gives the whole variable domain DTGVSQNPRHKITKRGQNVTFRCDPISEHNRLYWYRQTLGQGPEFLTYFQNEAQLEKSRLLSDRFSAERPKGSFSTLEIQRTEQGDSAMYLCASSFRTSGGVNEQFFGPGTRLTVL.

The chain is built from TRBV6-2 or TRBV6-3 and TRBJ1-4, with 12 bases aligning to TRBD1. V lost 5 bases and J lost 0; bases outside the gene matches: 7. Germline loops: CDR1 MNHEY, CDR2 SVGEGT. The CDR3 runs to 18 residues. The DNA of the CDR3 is TGTGCCAGCAGTCCCCACCGGGACAGGGGGCCAACTAATGAAAAACTGTTTTTT. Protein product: CASSPHRDRGPTNEKLFF.

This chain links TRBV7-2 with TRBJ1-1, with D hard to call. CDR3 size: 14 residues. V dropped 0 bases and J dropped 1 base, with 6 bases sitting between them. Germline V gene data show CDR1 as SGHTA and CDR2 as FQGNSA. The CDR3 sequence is CASSLAVRNTEAFF. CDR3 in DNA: TGTGCCAGCAGCTTAGCGGTCAGGAACACTGAAGCTTTCTTT.

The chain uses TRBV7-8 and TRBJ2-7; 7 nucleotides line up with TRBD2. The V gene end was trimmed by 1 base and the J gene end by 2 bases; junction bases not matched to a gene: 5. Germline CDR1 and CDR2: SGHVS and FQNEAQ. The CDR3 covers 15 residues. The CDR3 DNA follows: TGTGCCAGCAGCTTAGGTCTAGCGGAACCCTACGAGCAGTACTTC. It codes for CASSLGLAEPYEQYF.

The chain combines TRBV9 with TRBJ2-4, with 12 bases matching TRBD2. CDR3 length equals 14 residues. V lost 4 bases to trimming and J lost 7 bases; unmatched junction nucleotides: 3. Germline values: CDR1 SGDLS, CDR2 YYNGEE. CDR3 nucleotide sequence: TGTGCCAGCAGCCTCGGACTAGCGGGGAACATTCAGTACTTC. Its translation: CASSLGLAGNIQYF.

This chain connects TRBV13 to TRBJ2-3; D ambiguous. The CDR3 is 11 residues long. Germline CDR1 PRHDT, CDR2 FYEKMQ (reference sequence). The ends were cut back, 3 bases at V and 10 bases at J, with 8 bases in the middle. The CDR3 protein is CASSFSQAQYF. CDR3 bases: TGTGCCAGCAGCTTCTCCCAGGCGCAGTATTTT. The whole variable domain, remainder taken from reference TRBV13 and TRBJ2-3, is AAGVIQSPRHLIKEKRETATLKCYPIPRHDTVYWYQQGPGQDPQFLISFYEKMQSDKGSIPDRFSAQQFSDYHSELNMSSLELGDSALYFCASSFSQAQYFGPGTRLTVL.

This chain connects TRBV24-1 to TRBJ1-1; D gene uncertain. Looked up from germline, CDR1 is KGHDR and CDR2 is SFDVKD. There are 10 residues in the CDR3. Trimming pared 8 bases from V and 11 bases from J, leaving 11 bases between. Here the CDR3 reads CATKPGAAFF. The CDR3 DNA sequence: TGTGCCACCAAACCGGGAGCCGCTTTCTTT.